The 10 T cell receptor beta chains given below trace back to one sample, sequenced in a study of Ad26.COV2.S vaccination and SARS-CoV-2 variants. Treatment reported: 19 received Ad26.COV2.S at low or high dose, single or two shots; several received placebo; per-sample allocation not given. Collection of samples fell on day 63 after the first vaccine or placebo injection. The repertoire was sequenced with immunoSEQ multiplex PCR; TCRdb's copy has only in-frame clones and lacks some. The table shows about 420,000 clones, with roughly 90% occurring only once. Sequenced material: peripheral blood, taken in a trial of Ad26.COV2.S vaccine versus placebo. The receptors were sampled from a person between 18 and 65 years old who received the Ad26.COV2.S COVID-19 vaccine or a placebo.

This chain connects TRBV27 to TRBJ1-6; D perhaps matches TRBD1 (6 bases). Germline CDR1 reads MNHEY; CDR2 reads SMNVEV (reference sequence). V lost 2 bases, J lost 4 bases, and 6 bases lay in between. This CDR3 region has 14 residues. CDR3 DNA sequence: TGTGCCAGCAGTTTACAGGGGTATAATTCACCCCTCCACTTT. This translates into CASSLQGYNSPLHF.

V usage is TRBV27 and J usage is TRBJ2-1; 8 nucleotides agree with TRBD1. Germline-derived CDR1 and CDR2 are MNHEY and SMNVEV (reference sequence). With V trimmed by 4 bases and J by 4 bases, 3 bases remained unmatched. CDR3 length equals 14 residues. The CDR3 sequence: CASSSGTGYNEQFF. CDR3 bases: TGTGCCAGCAGTTCCGGGACAGGTTACAATGAGCAGTTCTTC.

J is TRBJ1-2 and V is TRBV15; D remains unclear. The V end lost 0 bases, the J end lost 7 bases, and 6 bases lay between the germline ends. The germline V gene encodes CDR1 LNHNV and CDR2 YYDKDF (reference sequence). CDR3 length equals 12 residues. The CDR3 sequence is CATSRDLVGYTF. In nucleotides, the CDR3 is TGTGCCACCAGCAGAGATCTCGTTGGCTACACCTTC.

The chain uses TRBV24-1 and TRBJ2-2, with TRBD1 identical over 8 bases. This CDR3 is 16 amino acids long. Germline CDR1 and CDR2: KGHDR and SFDVKD. The trim removed 3 bases at V and 2 bases at J, leaving 4 bases unmatched. CDR3 sequence reads: CATSDEGQGNTGELFF. The CDR3 DNA follows: TGTGCCACCAGTGATGAAGGACAGGGAAACACCGGGGAGCTGTTTTTT.

The V and J genes are TRBV30 and TRBJ2-5; 10 nucleotides line up with TRBD1. The length of the CDR3 is 16 residues. The germline V gene has CDR1 GTSNPN and CDR2 SVGIG (reference sequence). After removal of 4 bases from V and 4 bases from J, the junction contained 12 bases not matched to a gene. The CDR3 protein is CAWTRGDRGALETQYF. The CDR3 DNA follows: TGTGCCTGGACGAGGGGGGACAGGGGTGCTTTAGAGACCCAGTACTTC.

This clone was counted a single time. The J gene is TRBJ2-1, the V gene TRBV5-1; D tentatively reads TRBD1 or TRBD2 (5 bases each). Trimming removed 3 bases from V and 6 bases from J, with 25 bases in between. Germline loops: CDR1 SGHRS, CDR2 YFSETQ. The CDR3 is made up of 18 amino acids. The CDR3 here is CASSWVSVGGVPGNEQFF. The CDR3 DNA follows: TGCGCCAGCAGCTGGGTCAGCGTTGGGGGAGTACCGGGCAATGAGCAGTTCTTC.

The chain combines TRBV5-1 with TRBJ1-4; D is unclear. The CDR3 consists of 15 residues. Per germline, CDR1 SGHRS and CDR2 YFSETQ. Deletions cut 1 base from V and 4 bases from J, with 11 bases between. CDR3 residues: CASSLKGGYNEKLFF. The CDR3 bases are TGCGCCAGCAGCTTGAAGGGCGGGTATAATGAAAAACTGTTTTTT.

In its sample, this clone was seen a few times. The V and J genes are TRBV3-1 (or the pseudogene TRBV3-2) and TRBJ1-3, with a possible D match to TRBD1 (5 bases). This CDR3 is built from 14 residues. In germline, CDR1 is LGHDT, CDR2 YNNKEL (reference sequence). Trimming took 5 bases from V and 0 from J, leaving 8 bases between them. CDR3 nucleotides: TGTGCCAGCAGCGGGGGATCCTCTGGAAACACCATATATTTT. It codes for CASSGGSSGNTIYF.

This rearrangement joins TRBV30 to TRBJ1-2; D unclear. The CDR3 is made up of 11 amino acids. Deletions cut 2 bases from V and 8 bases from J, with 9 bases between. Germline V CDR1 and CDR2: GTSNPN, SVGIG (reference sequence). In DNA form, the CDR3 reads TGTGCCTGGAGTACCGGGGTCGGCTACACCTTC. This encodes CAWSTGVGYTF.

About this clone: This CDR3 is also generated by other DNA sequences in the sample. This chain joins TRBV12-3 or TRBV12-4 and TRBJ2-7; maybe TRBD2 (7 bases). This CDR3 is built from 13 residues. Trimming removed 4 bases from V and 2 bases from J, with 9 bases in between. CDR3 DNA: TGTGCCAGCAGTTCGGGGGGCGCCTACGAGCAGTACTTC. Translated, it gives CASSSGGAYEQYF.